This TCR beta chain was recovered during a study of blood T cell repertoires in COVID-19. For the study at large: Italy, Spain and the United States were the sources of the convalescent and acute COVID-19 samples.

Germline trimming cut 2 bases from V and 3 bases from J; bases unmatched to any gene: 5. This CDR3 has 16 residues. Germline V gene lookup returns CDR1 LGHNA and CDR2 YNFKEQ. In the authors' methods: Estimates of nucleated cell counts were drawn from the amplification of reference gene primers. Profiling relied on immunoSEQ multiplex PCR, and the TCRdb table lists in-frame clones only, not all of them. V and J calls and clone size are as listed in that table; D and trimming were resolved from the DNA. The sample carries over 55,000 clones, around 87% recorded once. The TCR originated in a man aged 50-60 years with active COVID-19. The sequencing sample was made of peripheral blood. The chain combines TRBV4-2 with TRBJ2-3; TRBD1 agrees at 10 bases. The DNA for the CDR3 is TGTGCCAGCAGCCAAACCGGGACAGGGGAGACAGATACGCAGTATTTT. It is translated as CASSQTGTGETDTQYF.